A selection of T cell receptor beta chains follows, all from one sample in a study of T cell repertoires in cytomegalovirus infection. Which antigens these TCRs recognize remains unknown. TCRdb ran MiXCR on the reads and lists one entry per CDR3 protein. The table lists 750,000 to 950,000 distinct CDR3 sequences, 25% to 30% of them singletons. This sample comprised cultured CD8+ T cells from PBMCs, obtained from culture after CMV antigen stimulation. The receptors originated from a human donor in good health (CMV status not recorded). Some clones in this sample may be carry-over from other donors' samples. Each CDR3 is given with its conserved first and last residue. The D gene is left open where the match is weak. Clone size is given for some rows only: seen once, a few or many times, or a class if the clone is expanded.

clone_size	v_call	d_call	j_call	cdr3_aa	cdr3_nt
.	TRBV2	.	TRBJ1-4	CASSEYGAANRIDEKLFF	TGTGCCAGCAGTGAATACGGGGCGGCTAATCGTATTGATGAAAAACTGTTTTTT
few	TRBV6-2/TRBV6-3	TRBD2	TRBJ2-1	CASSYPPGRGVHLNEQFF	TGTGCCAGCAGTTACCCCCCCGGGCGGGGGGTGCACCTCAATGAGCAGTTCTTC
few	TRBV4-1	TRBD2	TRBJ2-1	CASSPSPGTSGSSYNEQFF	TGCGCCAGCAGCCCAAGCCCAGGGACTAGCGGTAGCTCCTACAATGAGCAGTTCTTC
.	TRBV7-9	.	TRBJ1-2	CASSPPGLNGYTF	TGTGCCAGCAGCCCCCCCGGGCTTAATGGCTACACCTTC
.	TRBV28	.	TRBJ2-2	CASSLWGAGTGELFF	TGTGCCAGCAGTTTATGGGGGGCGGGGACCGGGGAGCTGTTTTTT
.	TRBV16	.	TRBJ1-1	CASSHGRVQAFF	TGTGCCAGCAGCCATGGGAGGGTCCAAGCTTTCTTT
.	TRBV6-6	.	TRBJ2-1	CASTKSDYPLSYNEQFF	TGTGCCAGCACCAAATCTGACTATCCGCTCTCCTACAATGAGCAGTTCTTC
.	TRBV7-9	TRBD1	TRBJ2-7	CASSSTGKEQYF	TGTGCCAGCAGCTCGACAGGGAAGGAGCAGTACTTC
few	TRBV27	.	TRBJ1-1	CASSLWVTNTEAFF	TGTGCCAGCAGTCTCTGGGTCACGAACACTGAAGCTTTCTTT
.	TRBV7-9	TRBD1	TRBJ1-4	CASSLTGAEEKLFF	TGTGCCAGCAGTTTGACAGGGGCGGAGGAAAAACTGTTTTTT
.	TRBV27	.	TRBJ1-1	CASRRPRQQNTEAFF	TGTGCCAGCAGGCGGCCAAGACAGCAGAACACTGAAGCTTTCTTT
.	TRBV28	.	TRBJ2-3	CASSPSPDTQYF	TGTGCCAGCAGTCCATCCCCCGATACGCAGTATTTT
.	TRBV20-1	.	TRBJ2-1	CSAPNWASGPEQFF	TGCAGTGCTCCCAACTGGGCCTCGGGGCCTGAGCAGTTCTTC
.	TRBV5-6	TRBD1	TRBJ1-2	CASSPYRTGNPTNYGYTF	TGTGCCAGCAGCCCTTATCGGACAGGGAACCCAACTAACTATGGCTACACCTTC
.	TRBV11-2	TRBD1	TRBJ2-2	CASSFWQGAMGGELFF	TGTGCCAGCAGCTTTTGGCAGGGGGCTATGGGCGGGGAGCTGTTTTTT
few	TRBV27	.	TRBJ1-5	CASGPQGQPQHF	TGTGCCAGCGGCCCCCAGGGTCAGCCCCAGCATTTT
few	TRBV27	.	TRBJ1-3	CASGPSGNTIYF	TGTGCCAGCGGCCCCTCTGGAAACACCATATATTTT
.	TRBV2	.	TRBJ1-4	CASSDPMDTSTNEKLFF	TGTGCCAGCAGTGACCCCATGGACACCTCAACTAATGAAAAACTGTTTTTT
.	TRBV27	.	TRBJ2-3	CASSQDGSPTDTQYF	TGTGCCAGCAGTCAGGACGGTTCCCCCACAGATACGCAGTATTTT
.	TRBV12-3/TRBV12-4	TRBD2	TRBJ2-2	CASSPGLAGGPANTGELFF	TGTGCCAGCAGTCCCGGACTAGCGGGGGGCCCTGCGAACACCGGGGAGCTGTTTTTT
many	TRBV7-9	.	TRBJ1-4	CASSLGSAAGGTLEKLFF	TGTGCCAGCAGCCTAGGCTCTGCTGCGGGGGGAACCCTTGAAAAACTGTTTTTT
.	TRBV19	.	TRBJ1-2	CASSLGGRAESGYTF	TGTGCCAGTAGTCTGGGGGGCAGGGCGGAATCCGGCTACACCTTC
many	TRBV7-6	.	TRBJ1-1	CASSPGSQAVGKAFF	TGTGCCAGCAGCCCTGGTAGCCAGGCGGTTGGTAAAGCTTTCTTT
.	TRBV20-1	TRBD1	TRBJ1-5	CSARDIDRASNQPQHF	TGCAGTGCTAGAGATATCGACAGGGCGAGCAATCAGCCCCAGCATTTT
few	TRBV7-6	TRBD1	TRBJ2-3	CASSNTGGTDTQYF	TGTGCCAGCAGCAATACAGGGGGCACAGATACGCAGTATTTT
.	TRBV7-9	.	TRBJ2-3	CASSLRQDPTDTQYF	TGTGCCAGCAGCTTACGTCAGGACCCCACAGATACGCAGTATTTT
few	TRBV6-2/TRBV6-3	.	TRBJ1-5	CASSPRARGQPQHF	TGTGCCAGCAGCCCCCGCGCCCGAGGGCAGCCCCAGCATTTT
.	TRBV27	TRBD1	TRBJ1-4	CASSFGTAEKLFF	TGTGCCAGCAGTTTCGGGACAGCAGAAAAACTGTTTTTT
.	TRBV29-1	TRBD1	TRBJ2-6	CSVETHVGTGGANVLTF	TGCAGCGTTGAAACCCATGTTGGGACAGGCGGGGCCAACGTCCTGACTTTC
few	TRBV6-2/TRBV6-3	.	TRBJ2-1	CASSFEVIGNEQFF	TGTGCCAGCAGTTTTGAGGTTATAGGGAATGAGCAGTTCTTC
.	TRBV9	.	TRBJ1-2	CACDGVYGYTF	TGTGCCTGTGACGGGGTTTATGGCTACACCTTC
.	TRBV4-1	TRBD1	TRBJ1-6	CASSQRTGKKTPLHF	TGCGCCAGCAGCCAAAGGACAGGGAAGAAGACACCCCTCCACTTT
once	TRBV28	.	TRBJ2-4	CASSLSGTVEGNIQYF	TGTGCCAGCAGTTTATCGGGGACTGTGGAGGGAAACATTCAGTACTTC
.	TRBV7-6	.	TRBJ2-3	CASSLKGGQRTDTQYF	TGTGCCAGCAGCCTAAAGGGGGGACAGCGCACAGATACGCAGTATTTT
.	TRBV4-1	.	TRBJ1-6	CASSQGRGSYNSPLHF	TGCGCCAGCAGCCAAGGAAGGGGCTCCTATAATTCACCCCTCCACTTT
.	TRBV29-1	TRBD1	TRBJ2-1	CSVAGTESSNEQFF	TGCAGCGTTGCCGGGACAGAGAGTTCCAATGAGCAGTTCTTC
.	TRBV19	TRBD1	TRBJ1-1	CASSQTGDGTTEAFF	TGTGCCAGTAGCCAGACAGGGGATGGGACCACTGAAGCTTTCTTT
few	TRBV7-9	TRBD1	TRBJ2-1	CASGQGASLDNEQFF	TGTGCCAGCGGTCAGGGGGCGTCGCTGGACAATGAGCAGTTCTTC